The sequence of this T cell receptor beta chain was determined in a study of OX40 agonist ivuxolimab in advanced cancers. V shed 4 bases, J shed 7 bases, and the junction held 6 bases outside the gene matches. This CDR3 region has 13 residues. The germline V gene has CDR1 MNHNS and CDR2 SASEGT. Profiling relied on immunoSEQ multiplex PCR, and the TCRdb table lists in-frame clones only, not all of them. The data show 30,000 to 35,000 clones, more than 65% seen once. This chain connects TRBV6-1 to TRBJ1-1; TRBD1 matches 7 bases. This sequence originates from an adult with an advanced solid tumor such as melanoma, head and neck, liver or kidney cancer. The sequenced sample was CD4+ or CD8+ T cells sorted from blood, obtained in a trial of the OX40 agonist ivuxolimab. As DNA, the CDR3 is TGTGCCAGCAGTGGAGGCAGGGGGGTTGAAGCTTTCTTT. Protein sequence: CASSGGRGVEAFF.